This T cell receptor (beta chain) was identified in a study of T-cell reconstitution after alpha-beta-depleted transplantation in children. General study findings and limits: It was reported that alpha-beta T cells came from several hundred expanded graft clones (about two months after transplant).

The sample holds a few counts of this clonotype. The antigen remains unidentified. Unique molecular identifiers were incorporated during preparation of the TCRbeta library. TCRdb fed the PCR reads into MiXCR, producing one record per CDR3 protein. This table holds about 580,000 distinct CDR3 sequences, about 23% found once. V was clipped by 7 bases and J by 1 base; unmatched bases: 2. The CDR3 spans 14 residues. Germline lookup yields CDR1 WSHSY and CDR2 SAAADI. This material consisted of PBMCs, mostly from graft donor cells, taken 360 days after TCRalphabeta/CD19-depleted stem cell transplant. The chain combines TRBV10-2 with TRBJ2-1; TRBD2 matches at 9 bases. The clonotype comes from a boy under two years old who had a stem cell transplant for acute myeloid leukemia, so the T cells may come from the graft donor. The DNA for the CDR3 is TGCGCCAGCAAAAGCGGGAGGTCCTACAATGAGCAGTTCTTC. This translates into CASKSGRSYNEQFF.